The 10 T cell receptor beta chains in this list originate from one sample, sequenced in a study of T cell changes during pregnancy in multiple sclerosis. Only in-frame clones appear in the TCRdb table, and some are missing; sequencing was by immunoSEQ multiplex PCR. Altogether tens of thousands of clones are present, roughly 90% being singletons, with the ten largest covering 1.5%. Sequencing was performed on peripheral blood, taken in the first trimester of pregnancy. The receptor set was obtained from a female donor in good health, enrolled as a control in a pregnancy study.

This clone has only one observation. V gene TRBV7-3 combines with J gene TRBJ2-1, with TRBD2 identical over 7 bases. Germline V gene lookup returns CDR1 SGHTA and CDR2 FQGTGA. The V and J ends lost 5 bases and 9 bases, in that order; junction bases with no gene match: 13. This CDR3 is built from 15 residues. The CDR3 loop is CASSPGGSGEGEQFF. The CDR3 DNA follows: TGTGCCAGCAGCCCTGGGGGGAGCGGGGAGGGTGAGCAGTTCTTC.

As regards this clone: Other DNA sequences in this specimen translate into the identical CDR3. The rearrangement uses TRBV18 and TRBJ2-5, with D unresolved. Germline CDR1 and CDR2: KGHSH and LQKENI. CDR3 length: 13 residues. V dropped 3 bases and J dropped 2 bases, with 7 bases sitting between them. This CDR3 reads CASSPAGQETQYF. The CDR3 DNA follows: TGTGCCAGCTCACCGGCAGGTCAAGAGACCCAGTACTTC.

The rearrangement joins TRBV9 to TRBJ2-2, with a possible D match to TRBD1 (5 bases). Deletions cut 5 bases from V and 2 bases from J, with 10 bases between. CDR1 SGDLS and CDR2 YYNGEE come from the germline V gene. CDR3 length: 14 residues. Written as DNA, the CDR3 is TGTGCCAGCAGAGGGGTTCGAAACACCGGGGAGCTGTTTTTT. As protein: CASRGVRNTGELFF.

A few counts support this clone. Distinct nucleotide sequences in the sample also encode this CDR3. CDR3 loop: CASSFLATNEKLFF. The CDR3 DNA follows: TGTGCCAGCAGCTTCCTAGCAACTAATGAAAAACTGTTTTTT. The chain links TRBV5-6 to TRBJ1-4, with D unresolved. Germline V gives CDR1 SGHDT, CDR2 YYEEEE. The length of the CDR3 is 14 residues. V lost 2 bases, J lost 0 bases, and 5 bases lay in between.

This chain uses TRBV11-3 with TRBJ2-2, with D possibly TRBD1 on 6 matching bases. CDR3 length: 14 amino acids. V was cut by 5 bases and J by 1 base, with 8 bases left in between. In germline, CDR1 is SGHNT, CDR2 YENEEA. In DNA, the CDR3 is TGTGCCAGCAGCAGGGGACAGAACACCGGGGAGCTGTTTTTT. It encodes CASSRGQNTGELFF.

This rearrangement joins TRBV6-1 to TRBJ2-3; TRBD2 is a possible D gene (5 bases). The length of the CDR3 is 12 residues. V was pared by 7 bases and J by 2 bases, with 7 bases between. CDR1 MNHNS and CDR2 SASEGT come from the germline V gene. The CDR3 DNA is TGTGCCAGCACGGGGTCCACAGATACGCAGTATTTT. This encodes CASTGSTDTQYF.

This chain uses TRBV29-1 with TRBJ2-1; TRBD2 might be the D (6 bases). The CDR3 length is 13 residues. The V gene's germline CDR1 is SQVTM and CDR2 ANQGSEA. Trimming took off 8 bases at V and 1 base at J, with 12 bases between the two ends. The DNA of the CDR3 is TGCAGCTTCATGGCGGGGTCCTACAATGAGCAGTTCTTC. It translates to CSFMAGSYNEQFF.

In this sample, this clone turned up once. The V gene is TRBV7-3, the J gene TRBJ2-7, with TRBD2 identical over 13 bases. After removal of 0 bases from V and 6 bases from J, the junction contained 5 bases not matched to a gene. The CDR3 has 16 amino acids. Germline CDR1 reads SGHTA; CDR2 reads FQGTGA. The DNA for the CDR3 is TGTGCCAGCAGCTTAACGGGGACTAGCGGGATTGGCGAGCAGTACTTC. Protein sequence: CASSLTGTSGIGEQYF.

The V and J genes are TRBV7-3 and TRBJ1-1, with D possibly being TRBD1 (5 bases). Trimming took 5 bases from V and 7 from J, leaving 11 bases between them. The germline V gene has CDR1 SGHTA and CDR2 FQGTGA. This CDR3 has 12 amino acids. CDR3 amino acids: CASSRDGGEAFF. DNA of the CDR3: TGTGCCAGCAGCCGGGACGGGGGTGAAGCTTTCTTT. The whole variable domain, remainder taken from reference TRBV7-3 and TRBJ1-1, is GAGVSQTPSNKVTEKGKYVELRCDPISGHTALYWYRQSLGQGPEFLIYFQGTGAADDSGLPNDRFFAVRPEGSVSTLKIQRTERGDSAVYLCASSRDGGEAFFGQGTRLTVV.

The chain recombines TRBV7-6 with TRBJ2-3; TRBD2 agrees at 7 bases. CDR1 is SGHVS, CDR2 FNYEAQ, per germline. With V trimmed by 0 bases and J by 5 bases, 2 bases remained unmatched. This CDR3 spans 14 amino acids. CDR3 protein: CASSLAGEGDTQYF. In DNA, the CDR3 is TGTGCCAGCAGCTTAGCAGGGGAGGGAGATACGCAGTATTTT.